This T cell receptor beta chain derives from a study of T cell responses to AZD1222 COVID-19 vaccine. Notes on the study in general: Donors were largely white British and mainly female; clonal diversity was possibly underestimated. Spike regions recognized by vaccine-associated CD4 TCRs spanned the protein, led by 160-218 and 743-854. Baseline seropositivity occurred in only six or seven AZD1222 recipients.

Measured with immunoSEQ multiplex PCR; TCRdb has only the in-frame clones, and not every one. The sample consists of some 140,000 clones, about 86% of them appearing once. A note on this clone: Its antigen is undetermined.

Specimen: peripheral blood, collected on day 0 of MenACWY control vaccination. This clonotype was sampled from an adult in good health.

CDR3 sequence (DNA): TGTGCCAGCATGGGAGCAGGGGGAAATGAGCAGTTCTTC. It codes for CASMGAGGNEQFF. The genes are TRBV6-5 and TRBJ2-1; 7 positions agree with TRBD1. After removal of 7 bases from V and 7 bases from J, the junction contained 7 bases not matched to a gene. The germline CDR1 and CDR2 sequences are MNHEY and SVGAGI. The CDR3 sequence is 13 residues long.